These 10 T cell receptor beta chains were sequenced from one sample in a study of lymphopenia after photon versus proton radiotherapy. Sequencing was performed with immunoSEQ multiplex PCR; in TCRdb, only in-frame clones are kept and a portion is missing. The table lists around 42,000 clones, 85% to 90% of them singletons. This sample comprised peripheral blood, obtained from a patient treated with photon-based radiotherapy. The receptors originated from a man aged 40-49 years with gastric cancer.

The gene calls are TRBV27 and TRBJ1-2; D not resolved. V lost 3 bases to trimming and J lost 4 bases, with 9 bases between them. The CDR3 length is 13 residues. From germline, CDR1 is MNHEY and CDR2 SMNVEV (reference sequence). The CDR3 bases are TGTGCCAGCAGTTTTACAGCGGCCTATGGCTACACCTTC. Translation gives CASSFTAAYGYTF.

The DNA for the CDR3 is TGCAGCGTGGGACAGGGGGGGTACCAAGAGACCCAGTACTTC. Translated: CSVGQGGYQETQYF. J is TRBJ2-5 and V is TRBV29-1; 11 bases fit TRBD1. CDR3 size: 14 residues. Per germline, CDR1 SQVTM and CDR2 ANQGSEA. Trimming took 6 bases from V and 0 from J; bases not matched to a gene: 3.

The genes are TRBV5-1 and TRBJ2-3; 9 positions match TRBD1. From germline, CDR1 is SGHRS and CDR2 YFSETQ. The CDR3 totals 15 residues. Trimming took 4 bases from V and 0 from J; bases not matched to a gene: 3. The CDR3: CASSPGTGSTDTQYF. The CDR3 nucleotides are TGCGCCAGCAGCCCCGGGACAGGGAGCACAGATACGCAGTATTTT.

The CDR3 protein is CATGGTYNEQFF. In nucleotides, the CDR3 is TGCGCCACCGGCGGGACCTACAATGAGCAGTTCTTC. The chain is built from TRBV5-1 and TRBJ2-1; maybe TRBD2 (6 bases). The V and J ends lost 9 bases and 2 bases respectively, with 9 bases between them. The CDR3 extends over 12 amino acids. In germline, CDR1 is SGHRS, CDR2 YFSETQ.

This clone was recorded once. The V gene is TRBV2, the J gene TRBJ1-1; D is perhaps TRBD1 (5 bases). V lost 8 bases, J lost 6 bases, and 22 bases lay in between. The CDR3 covers 15 residues. Germline lookup yields CDR1 SNHLY and CDR2 FYNNEI. In nucleotides, the CDR3 is TGTGCCAGCCGGAGGTCGGCCAGGGATACATCTGAAGCTTTCTTT. Translated: CASRRSARDTSEAFF.

This clone appeared a single time. This chain connects TRBV12-5 to TRBJ2-5; D gene unclear. Germline-derived CDR1 and CDR2 are LGHNT and FRNRAP. This CDR3 has 14 residues. V lost 5 bases, J lost 1 base, and 11 bases lay in between. CDR3 protein: CASGPTLLQETQYF. The CDR3 DNA follows: TGTGCTAGTGGTCCGACACTCCTCCAAGAGACCCAGTACTTC.

This chain joins TRBV6-6 and TRBJ1-5, with D possibly being TRBD1 (6 bases). Germline CDR1 is MNHNY and CDR2 is SVGAGI (reference sequence). V was trimmed by 6 bases and J by 1 base, leaving 16 bases between them. CDR3 length: 16 amino acids. CDR3 amino acids: CASSVSGVGSNQPQHF. The CDR3 coding sequence is TGTGCCAGCAGCGTTTCAGGGGTCGGGAGCAATCAGCCCCAGCATTTT.

The rearrangement uses TRBV5-8 and TRBJ1-2; weak D call: TRBD1 (6 bases). CDR3 length: 16 amino acids. Trimming shortened V by 0 bases and J by 4 bases, and 16 bases separated the two germline ends. Germline V gives CDR1 SGHTS, CDR2 YDEGEE. CDR3 nucleotide sequence: TGTGCCAGCAGCTTGGCCTGGACAGATCATATCTATGGCTACACCTTC. It encodes CASSLAWTDHIYGYTF.

This chain uses TRBV4-1 with TRBJ1-5; no clear D. Germline CDR1 and CDR2: MGHRA and YSYEKL. V was pared by 4 bases and J by 1 base, with 14 bases between. CDR3 length equals 16 residues. DNA of the CDR3: TGCGCCAGCAGCCTCCAAGGACTTGGGAGCAATCAGCCCCAGCATTTT. Protein: CASSLQGLGSNQPQHF.

There are a few counts of this clone. V and J are TRBV2 and TRBJ1-5; weak D call: TRBD1 (6 bases). The CDR3 covers 15 residues. CDR1 is SNHLY, CDR2 FYNNEI, per germline. V was clipped by 8 bases and J by 4 bases, with 18 bases between them. The CDR3 here is CASGWGAGQNQPQHF. The CDR3 coding sequence is TGTGCCAGCGGTTGGGGGGCAGGCCAAAATCAGCCCCAGCATTTT.